This is a list of T cell receptor beta chains from one sample in a study of blood T cells in healthy people across ages. Each CDR3 protein is one row after TCRdb ran MiXCR on the 5' RACE reads. The table records fewer than 700,000 distinct CDR3 sequences, around 50% of them present only once. The sequenced sample was blood. Receptor source: a man at least 80 years old in good health. Both conserved end residues are trimmed from each CDR3. Size is stated for part of the rows, as once, few or many counts, or as a class when the clone is expanded.

clone_size j_call v_call cdr3_aa
many TRBJ2-3 TRBV6-6 ASRDSLAGEADTQY
. TRBJ2-5 TRBV25-1 ASSARTGVGETQY
few TRBJ1-1 TRBV20-1 SASTGPMNTEAF
. TRBJ1-5 TRBV20-1 SARRTGSNQPQH
few TRBJ2-1 TRBV2 ASSPYNRANEQF
few TRBJ2-7 TRBV7-9 ASSRLNYEQY
few TRBJ2-1 TRBV20-1 SARDRRLAGFGDEQF
. TRBJ1-1 TRBV5-6 ASSPGRYTEAF
. TRBJ1-1 TRBV12-3/TRBV12-4 ASRPGQFTEAF
. TRBJ1-4 TRBV7-2 ASSLNPAGANEKLF
few TRBJ2-3 TRBV6-5 ASRGTSGGTDTQY
few TRBJ2-1 TRBV29-1 SVAVGTSGIYNEQF
. . TRBV20-1 SARDSGRVETQY
few TRBJ2-5 TRBV6-6 ASIYSRGPGTQY
. TRBJ2-1 TRBV20-1 SARVGLAGGYNEQF
. TRBJ2-1 TRBV28 ASSLPGKGNEQF
. TRBJ2-1 TRBV6-6 ASSPGTSGLYNEQF
. TRBJ1-5 TRBV25-1 ASQPGQGFGQPQH
few TRBJ2-3 TRBV5-1 ASSLQPGAQTDTQY
few TRBJ2-7 TRBV27 ASQRTAGIYEQY
many TRBJ2-3 TRBV7-3 ASSQKGNKDTQY
many TRBJ2-7 TRBV6-5 ASRPPGPYEQY
few TRBJ2-1 TRBV7-2 ASSVDLSSYNEQF
once TRBJ1-1 TRBV12-3/TRBV12-4 ASSPRQPATEAF
. TRBJ2-6 TRBV5-1 ASSLATTNSGTNVLT
. TRBJ1-1 TRBV16 ASSPQLVNTEAF
many TRBJ2-6 TRBV6-6 ASTPGRGQKDGANVLT
. TRBJ2-3 TRBV3-1 ASTPGTRGTDTQY